The rows below give T cell receptor beta chains drawn from one sample of a study of blood T cell repertoires in COVID-19. The table came from immunoSEQ multiplex PCR; TCRdb's copy has only in-frame clones and leaves some out. The sample contains 200,000 to 300,000 clones, 84% of which appear only once. Sequenced sample: peripheral blood. These receptors were taken from a man aged 60 to 75 with acute or convalescent COVID-19. The CDR3 runs from the conserved cysteine through the conserved F or W. D genes are given only for firm matches. Clone size is shown for a subset of rows, as once, few, many or a class of expanded clone.

V gene	D gene	CDR3 length	J gene	clone size	CDR3 protein	CDR3 DNA
TRBV27	TRBD1	17	TRBJ2-3	.	CASSRRQGGVVTDTQYF	TGTGCCAGCAGCCGACGACAGGGCGGAGTAGTCACAGATACGCAGTATTTT
TRBV3-1/TRBV3-2	.	13	TRBJ1-1	.	CASSLQGGGEAFF	TGTGCCAGCAGCCTACAGGGCGGGGGTGAAGCTTTCTTT
TRBV5-4	TRBD1	18	TRBJ2-6	.	CASSLLTGMRSGANVLTF	TGTGCCAGCAGCTTGTTGACAGGGATGCGTTCTGGGGCCAACGTCCTGACTTTC
TRBV28	TRBD1	15	TRBJ2-7	once	CASSLTGQGLYEQYF	TGTGCCAGCAGTTTAACCGGACAGGGCCTCTACGAGCAGTACTTC
TRBV6-2/TRBV6-3	TRBD2	16	TRBJ2-5	.	CASSYSLAGAQETQYF	TGTGCCAGCAGTTACTCACTAGCGGGGGCTCAAGAGACCCAGTACTTC
TRBV6-5	.	16	TRBJ1-1	once	CASSYRGSTGPTEAFF	TGTGCCAGCAGTTACAGGGGGTCAACAGGGCCCACTGAAGCTTTCTTT
TRBV4-1	.	14	TRBJ2-5	.	CASSPLGGQETQYF	TGCGCCAGCAGCCCATTAGGCGGTCAAGAGACCCAGTACTTC
TRBV7-9	TRBD1	14	TRBJ2-1	.	CASSAGTGGGEQFF	TGTGCCAGCAGCGCCGGGACAGGGGGCGGGGAGCAGTTCTTC
TRBV5-1	.	15	TRBJ2-5	.	CASSLGAGPGETQYF	TGCGCCAGCAGCTTGGGGGCGGGGCCGGGAGAGACCCAGTACTTC
TRBV29-1	.	15	TRBJ2-1	.	CSVVGGLPYSNEQFF	TGCAGCGTTGTTGGCGGGCTCCCATATAGCAATGAGCAGTTCTTC
TRBV10-3	TRBD2	16	TRBJ2-2	.	CAISENQRGGPGELFF	TGTGCCATCAGTGAGAATCAGCGGGGGGGCCCCGGGGAGCTGTTTTTT
TRBV2	TRBD1	15	TRBJ2-5	once	CASSETRQGRSTQYF	TGTGCCAGCAGTGAAACCCGACAGGGTCGGTCGACCCAGTACTTC
TRBV18	TRBD1	15	TRBJ2-7	.	CASSIIGTGGYEQYF	TGTGCCAGCTCAATTATTGGGACAGGCGGCTACGAGCAGTACTTC
TRBV4-2	.	17	TRBJ2-6	.	CASSHHAVGQGANVLTF	TGTGCCAGCAGCCACCACGCCGTCGGACAGGGGGCCAACGTCCTGACTTTC
TRBV28	TRBD2	15	TRBJ2-3	.	CATVSGLAGADTQYF	TGTGCCACAGTATCGGGTCTAGCGGGAGCAGATACGCAGTATTTT
TRBV28	TRBD1	17	TRBJ1-6	.	CASSPPASHRGNSPLHF	TGTGCCAGCAGTCCACCTGCGTCCCACAGGGGTAATTCACCCCTCCACTTT
TRBV18	TRBD1	15	TRBJ1-6	.	CASSPTRGINSPLHF	TGTGCCAGCTCGCCAACCAGGGGGATTAATTCACCCCTCCACTTT
TRBV6-2/TRBV6-3	.	14	TRBJ2-2	.	CASSLQGFTGELFF	TGTGCCAGCAGTCTCCAGGGGTTCACCGGGGAGCTGTTTTTT
TRBV5-6	TRBD2	14	TRBJ2-5	.	CASVIAGAQETQYF	TGTGCCAGCGTAATAGCGGGAGCCCAAGAGACCCAGTACTTC
TRBV29-1	TRBD1	12	TRBJ2-7	.	CSVAGQGREQYF	TGCAGCGTTGCGGGACAGGGGCGCGAGCAGTACTTC
TRBV19	.	13	TRBJ1-5	.	CASAAGDNQPQHF	TGTGCCAGTGCGGCAGGGGACAATCAGCCCCAGCATTTT
TRBV29-1	TRBD1	14	TRBJ1-2	few	CSVEDRTGSYGYTF	TGCAGCGTTGAAGATCGGACAGGGAGCTATGGCTACACCTTC
TRBV9	.	17	TRBJ1-2	.	CASSASRGASHNYGYTF	TGTGCCAGCAGCGCCTCCCGAGGAGCCAGCCACAACTATGGCTACACCTTC
TRBV7-3	TRBD2	15	TRBJ2-5	.	CASSCRLAGEETQYF	TGTGCCAGCAGCTGCCGACTAGCGGGGGAAGAGACCCAGTACTTC
TRBV9	.	14	TRBJ2-7	.	CASSPRGRTYEQYF	TGTGCCAGCAGCCCCCGAGGAAGGACCTACGAGCAGTACTTC
TRBV3-1/TRBV3-2	.	13	TRBJ1-2	.	CASSQGRGYGYTF	TGTGCCAGCAGCCAAGGTAGAGGCTATGGCTACACCTTC
TRBV9	TRBD1	15	TRBJ1-2	few	CASSVGVGGDYGYTF	TGTGCCAGCAGCGTAGGGGTAGGGGGCGACTATGGCTACACCTTC
TRBV7-9	TRBD1	14	TRBJ1-3	.	CASSFGQGINTIYF	TGTGCCAGCAGCTTTGGACAGGGGATCAACACCATATATTTT
TRBV6-5	TRBD1	15	TRBJ2-3	once	CASSYGQGATDTQYF	TGTGCCAGCAGTTACGGACAGGGAGCCACAGATACGCAGTATTTT
TRBV19	.	15	TRBJ1-1	.	CASSISGGRGTEAFF	TGTGCCAGTAGTATATCGGGGGGGCGAGGCACTGAAGCTTTCTTT
TRBV19	.	12	TRBJ2-1	.	CASSFRGYEQFF	TGTGCCAGTAGTTTCAGGGGTTATGAGCAGTTCTTC
TRBV7-3	TRBD1	17	TRBJ2-2	.	CASSLWVQGRNTGELFF	TGTGCCAGCAGCTTATGGGTACAGGGGAGGAACACCGGGGAGCTGTTTTTT
TRBV18	TRBD2	15	TRBJ2-3	.	CASSIAGESTDTQYF	TGTGCCAGCTCTATAGCGGGAGAGAGCACAGATACGCAGTATTTT
TRBV9	.	14	TRBJ2-7	.	CASSGTLQGYEQYF	TGTGCCAGCAGCGGCACGCTTCAGGGATACGAGCAGTACTTC